A single sample is the source of the 14 T cell receptor beta chains below, sequenced in a study of blood T cell repertoires in COVID-19. The assay was immunoSEQ multiplex PCR, and TCRdb's table has in-frame clones only and misses some. The table lists over 250,000 clones, 88% of them singletons. The specimen sequenced was peripheral blood. The receptors stem from a woman in her twenties or thirties with acute or convalescent COVID-19.

The CDR3 coding sequence is TGTGCCAGCAGCCACCTACGACAGGGGGCCTATGGCTACACCTTC. The encoded protein is CASSHLRQGAYGYTF. V usage is TRBV14 and J usage is TRBJ1-2; the match to TRBD1 covers 10 bases. J gave up 4 bases and V 3 bases, and 5 bases lay outside the gene matches. The CDR3 contains 15 residues. Germline CDR1 reads SGHDN; CDR2 reads FVKESK.

V gene TRBV3-1 (or the pseudogene TRBV3-2) combines with J gene TRBJ1-3; D is unclear. Trimming pared 1 base from V and 2 bases from J, leaving 21 bases between. CDR1 LGHDT and CDR2 YNNKEL come from the germline V gene (reference sequence). There are 19 residues in the CDR3. The CDR3 DNA is TGTGCCAGCAGCCAAGCCGACACACAGATCGTTACCGCTGGAAACACCATATATTTT. Translating gives CASSQADTQIVTAGNTIYF.

The chain combines TRBV4-2 with TRBJ1-6; 8 bases match TRBD1. Looked up from germline, CDR1 is LGHNA and CDR2 is YNFKEQ. V lost 4 bases and J lost 8; bases outside the gene matches: 4. This CDR3 spans 14 amino acids. CDR3 coding DNA: TGTGCCAGCAGCCCGGGACAGGTAGATTCACCCCTCCACTTT. As protein: CASSPGQVDSPLHF.

The genes are TRBV29-1 and TRBJ1-2; 8 bases map to TRBD1. CDR3 length equals 12 residues. Germline V gene lookup returns CDR1 SQVTM and CDR2 ANQGSEA. V dropped 5 bases and J dropped 4; count of bases not matched to a gene: 3. CDR3 amino acids: CSVRTGGYGYTF. The CDR3 DNA follows: TGCAGCGTTAGAACAGGGGGCTATGGCTACACCTTC. The complete variable domain, with remaining parts taken from reference TRBV29-1 and TRBJ1-2, reads SAVISQKPSRDICQRGTSLTIQCQVDSQVTMMFWYRQQPGQSLTLIATANQGSEATYESGFVIDKFPISRPNLTFSTLTVSNMSPEDSSIYLCSVRTGGYGYTFGSGTRLTVV.

The chain uses TRBV6-5 and TRBJ2-7, with a possible D match to TRBD1 (5 bases). This CDR3 has 13 amino acids. The germline CDR1 and CDR2 sequences are MNHEY and SVGAGI. The ends were cut back, 7 bases at V and 5 bases at J, with 15 bases in the middle. In DNA, the CDR3 is TGTGCCAGCAAAAACCAGGGTGACCACGAGCAGTACTTC. Protein product: CASKNQGDHEQYF.

The chain has TRBV24-1 and TRBJ2-2; 13 nucleotides line up with TRBD2. The germline V gene has CDR1 KGHDR and CDR2 SFDVKD. Unmatched junction bases numbered 6, after V lost 4 bases and J lost 5 bases. The CDR3 totals 17 residues. The CDR3 bases are TGTGCCACCAGTGACGTGGGACTAGCGGGACGTACCGGGGAGCTGTTTTTT. Translating gives CATSDVGLAGRTGELFF.

The chain joins TRBV6-5 to TRBJ2-7; D is unresolved. Germline lookup yields CDR1 MNHEY and CDR2 SVGAGI. V was cut by 2 bases and J by 2 bases, with 7 bases left in between. This CDR3 contains 13 residues. The CDR3 loop is CASSYSLAYEQYF. The CDR3 DNA sequence: TGTGCCAGCAGTTACAGCCTTGCCTACGAGCAGTACTTC.

V usage is TRBV10-3 and J usage is TRBJ1-1, with D hard to call. Trimming cost V 7 bases and J 1 base, with 16 bases left between them. The CDR3 totals 15 residues. The V gene's germline CDR1 is ENHRY and CDR2 SYGVKD. This chain's CDR3 is CAIMVSGYGNTEAFF. In DNA form, the CDR3 reads TGTGCCATCATGGTCTCGGGTTACGGGAACACTGAAGCTTTCTTT.

The V call is TRBV5-6, the J call TRBJ2-5, with D possibly being TRBD2 (6 bases). V dropped 4 bases and J dropped 2 bases, with 9 bases sitting between them. Germline CDR1 and CDR2: SGHDT and YYEEEE. This CDR3 comprises 13 residues. CDR3 sequence reads: CASSGRRQETQYF. CDR3 sequence (DNA): TGTGCCAGCAGCGGGAGGCGACAAGAGACCCAGTACTTC.

The chain recombines TRBV5-4 with TRBJ2-5, with 7 nucleotides matching TRBD2. The V segment lost 2 bases and the J segment 2 bases; nucleotides outside the gene matches: 15. The length of the CDR3 is 18 residues. CDR1 SGHNT and CDR2 YYREEE come from the germline V gene (reference sequence). The CDR3 DNA is TGTGCCAGCAGCTTCCCGGCCAGCGGGAAAGGGATACAAGAGACCCAGTACTTC. Its translation: CASSFPASGKGIQETQYF.

V gene TRBV29-1 combines with J gene TRBJ1-1; tentative D call: TRBD1 (6 bases). In germline, CDR1 is SQVTM, CDR2 ANQGSEA. The CDR3 has 11 amino acids. Trimming took 7 bases from V and 3 from J, leaving 9 bases between them. CDR3 residues: CSEEGDTEAFF. CDR3 DNA: TGCAGCGAAGAGGGGGACACTGAAGCTTTCTTT. Using reference TRBV29-1 and TRBJ1-1 for the parts outside the CDR3, the full variable domain is SAVISQKPSRDICQRGTSLTIQCQVDSQVTMMFWYRQQPGQSLTLIATANQGSEATYESGFVIDKFPISRPNLTFSTLTVSNMSPEDSSIYLCSEEGDTEAFFGQGTRLTVV.

This clone occurred once. The chain recombines TRBV18 with TRBJ2-5; D is uncertain. The V gene's germline CDR1 is KGHSH and CDR2 LQKENI. V was trimmed by 6 bases and J by 2 bases, leaving 7 bases between them. The CDR3 extends over 12 amino acids. The CDR3, as DNA: TGTGCCAGCTCGCTAATTCAAGAGACCCAGTACTTC. Translating it yields CASSLIQETQYF.

The chain carries TRBV6-6 and TRBJ2-5, with 11 bases lining up with TRBD1. The V segment lost 8 bases and the J segment 10 bases; nucleotides outside the gene matches: 6. The CDR3 has 12 amino acids. Germline V CDR1 and CDR2: MNHNY, SVGAGI (reference sequence). CDR3 loop: CASSGQGGLQYF. CDR3 coding DNA: TGTGCCAGCTCGGGACAGGGGGGTCTCCAGTACTTC.

J is TRBJ2-7 and V is TRBV2; 8 bases align to TRBD2. Germline assignment: CDR1 SNHLY and CDR2 FYNNEI. The CDR3 runs to 14 residues. With V trimmed by 8 bases and J by 2 bases, 8 bases remained unmatched. The CDR3 loop is CASELTGGPYEQYF. The CDR3 bases are TGTGCCAGCGAGCTAACGGGAGGGCCCTACGAGCAGTACTTC.